The 23 T cell receptor beta chains reported below all come from one sample, sequenced in a study of cytomegalovirus exposure and HLA in healthy donors. A multiplex PCR was run with 60 Vbeta primers and 13 Jbeta primers. Repertoires were generated with immunoSEQ multiplex PCR, while TCRdb's copy carries only in-frame clones and drops some. This sample has about 200,000 clones, with 85% to 90% found just once. Sequencing input: PBMCs. The receptors stem from a man aged 25 to 45 in good health and CMV-seronegative.

This chain uses TRBV7-9 with TRBJ2-7; 13 bases line up with TRBD2. Losses at the gene ends were 2 bases for V and 4 bases for J; bases not matched to a gene: 5. This CDR3 comprises 16 residues. Germline V gene sequence: CDR1 SEHNR, CDR2 FQNEAQ (reference sequence). In DNA, the CDR3 is TGTGCCAGCAGCTTATCGACTAGCGGGGGGCGGTACGAGCAGTACTTC. This sequence encodes CASSLSTSGGRYEQYF.

The count of this clone is one. A read error may account for a junction end that differs from germline. The chain couples TRBV2 to TRBJ2-5; 10 bases agree with TRBD2. This CDR3 is 16 amino acids long. Germline values: CDR1 SNHLY, CDR2 FYNNEI. The CDR3 loop reads CASREALTSGQETQYF. CDR3 nucleotides: TGTGCCAGCAGGGAAGCCTTGACTAGCGGGCAAGAGACCCAGTACTTC.

The chain combines TRBV7-2 with TRBJ2-7; 7 bases match TRBD1. The CDR3 totals 13 residues. CDR1 and CDR2 (germline): SGHTA, FQGNSA. V shed 5 bases, J shed 10 bases, and the junction held 11 bases outside the gene matches. This CDR3 is CASSQPGTAEQYF. CDR3 coding DNA: TGTGCCAGCAGCCAACCGGGGACAGCGGAACAGTACTTC. The full variable domain, rest sourced from reference TRBV7-2 and TRBJ2-7, is GAGVSQSPSNKVTEKGKDVELRCDPISGHTALYWYRQSLGQGLEFLIYFQGNSAPDKSGLPSDRFSAERTGGSVSTLTIQRTQQEDSAVYLCASSQPGTAEQYFGPGTRLTVT.

The chain links TRBV2 to TRBJ1-2; D is possibly TRBD1 (6 bases). The CDR3 totals 14 residues. V was pared by 6 bases and J by 0 bases, with 11 bases between. Germline assignment: CDR1 SNHLY and CDR2 FYNNEI. CDR3 loop: CASSLQGSNYGYTF. CDR3 in DNA: TGTGCCAGCAGCCTACAGGGATCTAACTATGGCTACACCTTC.

This chain uses TRBV27 with TRBJ2-5; D ambiguous. The J call could be wrong; TRBJ2-7 is a better fit for the DNA end. The CDR3 spans 15 residues. CDR1 is MNHEY and CDR2 is SMNVEV in the germline V gene (reference sequence). CDR3 amino acids: CASSLGLQPAYEQYF. In nucleotides, the CDR3 is TGTGCCAGCAGTTTAGGGTTACAGCCAGCCTACGAGCAGTACTTC.

V is TRBV18 and J is TRBJ2-7; a possible D gene is TRBD1 (5 bases). CDR3 length: 15 residues. Trimming pared 6 bases from V and 7 bases from J, leaving 22 bases between. Germline V gene sequence: CDR1 KGHSH, CDR2 LQKENI. The chain's CDR3 is CASSPQVGVLKEQYF. The CDR3 coding sequence is TGTGCCAGCTCCCCCCAGGTAGGGGTACTGAAGGAGCAGTACTTC.

This sequence joins TRBV7-9 and TRBJ2-5; D gene ambiguous. The germline V and J ends were trimmed by 6 bases and 1 base, with 12 bases remaining between them. The CDR3 spans 14 residues. CDR1 is SEHNR, CDR2 FQNEAQ, per germline (reference sequence). The CDR3, as DNA: TGTGCCAGCAGATCAAGACTGGCCCAAGAGACCCAGTACTTC. It specifies CASRSRLAQETQYF.

This clone was seen a handful of times. The chain is built from TRBV5-5 and TRBJ1-1; the D gene is possibly TRBD1 (5 bases). V lost 4 bases and J lost 5, with 9 bases in between. CDR1 and CDR2 (germline): SGHKS, YYEKEE (reference sequence). The CDR3 runs 12 residues. The CDR3 region is CASSRRGTEAFF. DNA for the CDR3: TGTGCCAGCAGCCGCCGGGGGACTGAAGCTTTCTTT.

This clone is a singleton in its sample. The V call is TRBV5-4, the J call TRBJ1-1; the match to TRBD1 covers 8 bases. There are 14 residues in the CDR3. Germline V lookup: CDR1 SGHNT, CDR2 YYREEE (reference sequence). V lost 7 bases and J lost 5; bases outside the gene matches: 10. CDR3 DNA sequence: TGTGCCAGCGGACTGCAGGGGGCTGGTACTGAAGCTTTCTTT. Its protein is CASGLQGAGTEAFF.

This clone showed up just a few times. CDR3: CASSTSDYTDTQYF. The DNA for the CDR3 is TGTGCCAGCAGTACGTCCGACTACACAGATACGCAGTATTTT. The chain employs TRBV2 and TRBJ2-3; D is possibly TRBD2 (5 bases). V was clipped by 5 bases and J by 2 bases, with 11 bases between them. The germline V gene encodes CDR1 SNHLY and CDR2 FYNNEI. There are 14 residues in the CDR3.

The chain combines TRBV18 with TRBJ1-5; possible D gene TRBD1, 5 bases. The V end was cut by 6 bases, the J end by 7 bases, with 19 bases between. The CDR3 is made up of 15 amino acids. Germline V gene sequence: CDR1 KGHSH, CDR2 LQKENI. The CDR3 reads CASSQLGRVGQPQHF. Here the CDR3 DNA reads TGTGCCAGCTCCCAACTGGGCAGGGTCGGACAGCCCCAGCATTTT.

The V and J genes are TRBV7-8 and TRBJ2-1; D is possibly TRBD1 (5 bases). The CDR3 contains 15 residues. Germline CDR1 reads SGHVS; CDR2 reads FQNEAQ. V lost 4 bases, J lost 1 base, and 11 bases lay in between. CDR3 amino acids: CASSSSGASYNEQFF. The DNA for the CDR3 is TGTGCCAGCAGCTCCAGTGGGGCTTCCTACAATGAGCAGTTCTTC.

This clone has only one observation. The V call is TRBV5-1, the J call TRBJ2-7; 10 bases are a match to TRBD1. J was trimmed by 7 bases and V by 0 bases; bases with no gene match: 4. This CDR3 contains 14 residues. Germline CDR1 and CDR2: SGHRS and YFSETQ. This CDR3 reads CASSLGQGAEEQYF. CDR3 bases: TGCGCCAGCAGCTTGGGACAGGGGGCCGAGGAGCAGTACTTC.

This rearrangement joins TRBV25-1 to TRBJ2-5; 7 positions agree with TRBD2. The CDR3 is 15 residues long. With 7 bases clipped from V and 3 bases from J, the junction kept 11 bases outside the gene matches. Germline lookup yields CDR1 MGHDK and CDR2 SYGVNS. The CDR3 loop reads CASTPPGGAKETQYF. The CDR3 DNA reads as TGTGCCAGCACCCCTCCGGGGGGAGCCAAAGAGACCCAGTACTTC.

The V call is TRBV27, the J call TRBJ2-7, with TRBD1 matching over 9 bases. Germline V gene lookup returns CDR1 MNHEY and CDR2 SMNVEV (reference sequence). The CDR3 totals 13 residues. The V segment lost 5 bases and the J segment 12 bases; nucleotides outside the gene matches: 11. CDR3 protein: CASSPYLGQGLYF. CDR3 DNA: TGTGCCAGCAGTCCATACTTGGGACAGGGATTGTACTTC.

The chain recombines TRBV6-1 with TRBJ2-5; D unclear. In germline, CDR1 is MNHNS, CDR2 SASEGT. V was trimmed by 8 bases and J by 8 bases, leaving 9 bases between them. This CDR3 contains 10 residues. CDR3 protein: CASSGSTQYF. The CDR3 nucleotides read TGTGCCAGCTCGGGTTCCACCCAGTACTTC.

The chain combines TRBV2 with TRBJ2-2; D unclear. This CDR3 is built from 12 residues. The V gene lost 7 bases and the J gene lost 2 bases, with 5 bases spanning the gap. Germline V lookup: CDR1 SNHLY, CDR2 FYNNEI. This chain's CDR3 is CASTRNTGELFF. CDR3 DNA sequence: TGTGCCAGCACCAGAAACACCGGGGAGCTGTTTTTT.

This chain's CDR3 is CASSAPGAGELWELFF. The DNA for the CDR3 is TGTGCCAGCAGCGCACCGGGAGCGGGAGAGCTCTGGGAGCTGTTTTTT. The gene calls are TRBV7-2 and TRBJ2-2, with TRBD2 identical over 8 bases. The V and J ends lost 5 bases and 9 bases, in that order; junction bases with no gene match: 14. Germline lookup yields CDR1 SGHTA and CDR2 FQGNSA. CDR3 length: 16 amino acids.

This chain uses TRBV9 with TRBJ1-3; the match to TRBD1 covers 8 bases. The length of the CDR3 is 17 residues. Germline V gene data show CDR1 as SGDLS and CDR2 as YYNGEE. The J segment lost 6 bases and the V segment lost 3 bases, leaving 14 bases of the junction unmatched. Here the CDR3 reads CASSAGWTGKESNTIYF. Here the CDR3 DNA reads TGTGCCAGCAGCGCGGGATGGACAGGGAAGGAATCAAACACCATATATTTT.

Note on this clone: Germline is not matched at one junction end, which may reflect a read error. The CDR3, as DNA: TGTTCCAGCAGCCCCCCCGGGACAGGCAATCAGCCCCAGCATTTT. Its translation: CSSSPPGTGNQPQHF. The chain combines TRBV7-9 with TRBJ1-5; 7 bases match TRBD1. The CDR3 length is 15 residues. Per germline, CDR1 SEHNR and CDR2 FQNEAQ (reference sequence).

This clone was seen only a few times. The rearrangement links TRBV7-9 to TRBJ2-7, with 11 bases matching TRBD2. Trimming took 5 bases from V and 2 from J; bases not matched to a gene: 5. CDR1 and CDR2 (germline): SEHNR, FQNEAQ (reference sequence). There are 15 residues in the CDR3. The CDR3 sequence is CASSEGTSGPYEQYF. In DNA form, the CDR3 reads TGTGCCAGCAGCGAGGGGACTAGCGGCCCCTACGAGCAGTACTTC.

The chain is built from TRBV7-9 and TRBJ2-1, with TRBD2 matching 11 bases. The CDR3 totals 16 residues. The V and J ends lost 4 bases and 8 bases, in that order; junction bases with no gene match: 10. Per the germline V gene, CDR1 is SEHNR and CDR2 is FQNEAQ (reference sequence). The CDR3 region is CASSSTTSGRVHEQFF. CDR3 DNA sequence: TGTGCCAGCAGCTCGACCACTAGCGGGAGAGTCCATGAGCAGTTCTTC.

The chain is built from TRBV5-1 and TRBJ1-1; D is uncertain. V was shortened by 0 bases and J by 4 bases, with 13 bases between the two germline ends. This CDR3 region has 15 residues. Germline CDR1 and CDR2: SGHRS and YFSETQ. Here the CDR3 DNA reads TGCGCCAGCAGCTTGGATGGGGAGGGAGGCACTGAAGCTTTCTTT. Encoded protein: CASSLDGEGGTEAFF.